The entry that follows covers one T cell receptor beta chain sequence. Its antigen is not identified. The sample belongs to a study of a mutant IDH1 vaccine in newly diagnosed glioma. Overall study results and limits: The occurrence of vaccine-induced immune responses was seen in 80% to 95% of patients.

V gave up 4 bases and J gave up 4 bases; unmatched junction bases: 11. CDR1 is SGHDT and CDR2 is YYEEEE in the germline V gene. The CDR3 has 17 amino acids. TCRdb's copy holds only in-frame clones and misses some; the assay was immunoSEQ multiplex PCR. The top ten hold 4.5% to 6% of the sample, which has fewer than 45,000 clones, about four fifths seen once. The time point denotes: week 35, safety follow-up. One vaccine dose held 300 ug of mutant IDH1 20-mer peptide and came with topical imiquimod. Each tumor in the donors was a new WHO grade 3 or 4 astrocytoma, IDH1-mutant and ATRX-lost. The clonotype originates from a woman aged 40 to 50 with glioma. Some clones in this sample may be carry-over from other donors' samples. V is TRBV5-6 and J is TRBJ1-5; 10 bases agree with TRBD1. This sample comprised PBMCs, obtained from a glioma patient whose treatment included an IDH1 peptide vaccine. DNA of the CDR3: TGTGCCAGCAGCAGAGCTGGACAGGGGGAGGGGAATCAGCCCCAGCATTTT. Protein product: CASSRAGQGEGNQPQHF.